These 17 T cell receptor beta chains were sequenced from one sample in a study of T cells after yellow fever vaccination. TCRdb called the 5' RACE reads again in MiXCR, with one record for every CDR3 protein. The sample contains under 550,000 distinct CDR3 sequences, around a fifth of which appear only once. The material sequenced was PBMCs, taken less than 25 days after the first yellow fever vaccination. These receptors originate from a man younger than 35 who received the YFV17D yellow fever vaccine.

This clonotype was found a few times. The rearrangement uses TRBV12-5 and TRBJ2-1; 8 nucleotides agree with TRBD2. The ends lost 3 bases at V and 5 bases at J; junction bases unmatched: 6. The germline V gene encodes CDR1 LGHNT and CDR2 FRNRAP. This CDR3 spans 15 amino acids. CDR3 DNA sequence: TGTGCTAGTGGTTTCCACGGGGGGGACCACAATGAGCAGTTCTTC. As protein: CASGFHGGDHNEQFF.

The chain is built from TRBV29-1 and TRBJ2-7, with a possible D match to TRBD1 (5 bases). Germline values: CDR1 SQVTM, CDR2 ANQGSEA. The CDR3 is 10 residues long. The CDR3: CRPPPGEQYV. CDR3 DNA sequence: TGCAGACCACCCCCAGGGGAGCAGTACGTC.

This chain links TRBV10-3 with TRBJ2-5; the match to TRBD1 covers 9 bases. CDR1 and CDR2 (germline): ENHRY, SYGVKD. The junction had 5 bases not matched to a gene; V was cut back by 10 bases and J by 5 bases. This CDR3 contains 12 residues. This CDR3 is CATQGARETQYF. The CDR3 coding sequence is TGTGCCACACAGGGGGCGAGGGAGACCCAGTACTTC.

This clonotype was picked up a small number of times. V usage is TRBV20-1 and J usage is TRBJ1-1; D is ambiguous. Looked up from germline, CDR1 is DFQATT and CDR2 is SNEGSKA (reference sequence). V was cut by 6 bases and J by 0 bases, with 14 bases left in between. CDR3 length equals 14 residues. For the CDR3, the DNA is TGCAGTGCCCCCGGGGTTATAATGAACACTGAAGCTTTCTTT. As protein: CSAPGVIMNTEAFF.

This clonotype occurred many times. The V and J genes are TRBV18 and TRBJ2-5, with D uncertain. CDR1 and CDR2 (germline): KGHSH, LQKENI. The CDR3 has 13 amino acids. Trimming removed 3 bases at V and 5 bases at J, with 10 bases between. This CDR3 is CASSPYASETQYF. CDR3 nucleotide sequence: TGTGCCAGCTCACCTTATGCTTCGGAGACCCAGTACTTC. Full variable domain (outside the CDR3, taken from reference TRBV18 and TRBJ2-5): NAGVMQNPRHLVRRRGQEARLRCSPMKGHSHVYWYRQLPEEGLKFMVYLQKENIIDESGMPKERFSAEFPKEGPSILRIQQVVRGDSAAYFCASSPYASETQYFGPGTRLLVL.

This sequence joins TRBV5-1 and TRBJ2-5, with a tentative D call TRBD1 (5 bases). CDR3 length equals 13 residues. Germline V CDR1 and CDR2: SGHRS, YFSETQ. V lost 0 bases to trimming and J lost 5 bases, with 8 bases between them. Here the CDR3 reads CASSLEGVETQYF. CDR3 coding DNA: TGCGCCAGCAGCTTGGAAGGGGTCGAGACCCAGTACTTC.

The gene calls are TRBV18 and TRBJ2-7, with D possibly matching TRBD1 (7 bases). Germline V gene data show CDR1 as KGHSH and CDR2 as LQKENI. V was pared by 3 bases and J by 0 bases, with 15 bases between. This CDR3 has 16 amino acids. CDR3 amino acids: CASSPRSRGVSYEQYF. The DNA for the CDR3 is TGTGCCAGCTCACCTAGGAGCAGGGGGGTCTCCTACGAGCAGTACTTC.

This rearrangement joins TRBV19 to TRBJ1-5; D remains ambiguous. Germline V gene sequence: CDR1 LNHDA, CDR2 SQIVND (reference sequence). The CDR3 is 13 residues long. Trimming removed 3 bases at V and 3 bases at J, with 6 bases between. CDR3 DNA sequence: TGTGCCAGTAGTATGGCGGCCAATCAGCCCCAGCATTTT. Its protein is CASSMAANQPQHF. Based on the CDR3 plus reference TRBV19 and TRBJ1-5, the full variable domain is DGGITQSPKYLFRKEGQNVTLSCEQNLNHDAMYWYRQDPGQGLRLIYYSQIVNDFQKGDIAEGYSVSREKKESFPLTVTSAQKNPTAFYLCASSMAANQPQHFGDGTRLSIL.

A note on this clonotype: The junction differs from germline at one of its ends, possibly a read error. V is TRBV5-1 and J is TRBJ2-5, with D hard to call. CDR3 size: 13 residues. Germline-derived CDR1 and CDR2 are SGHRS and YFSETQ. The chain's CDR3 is CASSPGIQETRYF. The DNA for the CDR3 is TGCGCCAGCAGCCCGGGTATACAAGAGACCCGGTACTTC.

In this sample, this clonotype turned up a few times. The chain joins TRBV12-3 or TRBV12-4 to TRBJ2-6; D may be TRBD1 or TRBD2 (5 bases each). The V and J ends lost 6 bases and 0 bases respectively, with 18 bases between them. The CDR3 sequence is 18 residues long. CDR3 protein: CASRKSGTVYSGANVLTF. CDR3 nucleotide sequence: TGTGCCAGCAGGAAATCCGGGACGGTGTACTCTGGGGCCAACGTCCTGACTTTC.

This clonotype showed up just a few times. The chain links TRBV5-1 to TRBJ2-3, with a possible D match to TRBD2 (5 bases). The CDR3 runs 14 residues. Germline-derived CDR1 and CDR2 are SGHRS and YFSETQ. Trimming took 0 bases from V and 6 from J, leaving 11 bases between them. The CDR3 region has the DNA TGCGCCAGCAGCTTGGGAGGGCCGGTGGATACGCAGTATTTT. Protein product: CASSLGGPVDTQYF.

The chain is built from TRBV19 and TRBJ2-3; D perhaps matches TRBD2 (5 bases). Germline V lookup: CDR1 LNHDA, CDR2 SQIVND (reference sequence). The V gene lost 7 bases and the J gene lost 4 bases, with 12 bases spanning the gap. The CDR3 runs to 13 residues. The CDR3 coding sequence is TGTGCCAGTAAGGCGGCCGGGGCAGATACGCAGTATTTT. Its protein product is CASKAAGADTQYF.

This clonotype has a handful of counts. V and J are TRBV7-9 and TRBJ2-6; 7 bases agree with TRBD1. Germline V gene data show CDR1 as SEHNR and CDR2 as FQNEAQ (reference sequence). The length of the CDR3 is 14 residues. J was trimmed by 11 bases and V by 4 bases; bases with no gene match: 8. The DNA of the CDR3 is TGTGCCAGCAGCTCCAGACAGGGAATCGACGTCCTGACTTTC. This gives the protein CASSSRQGIDVLTF.

CDR3: CSADDQDTQYF. The CDR3 region has the DNA TGCAGTGCCGACGACCAAGATACGCAGTATTTT. This chain links TRBV20-1 with TRBJ2-3; D gene ambiguous. This CDR3 region has 11 residues. V was clipped by 6 bases and J by 5 bases, with 9 bases between them. Germline V lookup: CDR1 DFQATT, CDR2 SNEGSKA (reference sequence).

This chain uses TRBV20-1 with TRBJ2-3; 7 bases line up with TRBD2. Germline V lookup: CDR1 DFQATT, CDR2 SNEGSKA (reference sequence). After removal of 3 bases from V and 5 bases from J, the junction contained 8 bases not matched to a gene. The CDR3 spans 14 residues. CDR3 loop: CSASSGGGGDTQYF. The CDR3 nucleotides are TGCAGTGCTAGTTCAGGCGGGGGAGGAGATACGCAGTATTTT.

CDR3: CASSPAPQGDTQYF. The CDR3 DNA reads TGTGCCAGCAGCCCCGCGCCACAGGGAGATACGCAGTATTTT. This rearrangement joins TRBV7-2 to TRBJ2-3; D is possibly TRBD1 (6 bases). The CDR3 extends over 14 amino acids. Trimming cost V 5 bases and J 5 bases, with 14 bases left between them. Germline lookup yields CDR1 SGHTA and CDR2 FQGNSA.

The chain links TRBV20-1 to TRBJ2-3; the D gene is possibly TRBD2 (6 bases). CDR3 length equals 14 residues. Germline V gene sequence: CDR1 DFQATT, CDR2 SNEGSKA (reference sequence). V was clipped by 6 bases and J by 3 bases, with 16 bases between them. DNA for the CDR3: TGCAGTGCGGGGCCTCGGGGGAGAACAGATACGCAGTATTTT. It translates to CSAGPRGRTDTQYF.